This T cell receptor beta chain came from a study of T cell repertoires in cytomegalovirus infection. The overall study: Both CMV infection and a matching HLA type were indicated by public TCR beta signatures.

A single record per CDR3 protein comes from TCRdb applying MiXCR to the reads. In the table there are 400,000 or so distinct CDR3 sequences, around a sixth of which are singletons. Unmatched junction bases numbered 4, after V lost 3 bases and J lost 9 bases. CDR3 length: 13 residues. Germline V gives CDR1 SNHLY, CDR2 FYNNEI. Worth noting for this clonotype: Its target is unknown.

Findings of the study overall: HLA-C-restricted CMV clonotypes gave the most frequent clonotype in two of eight donors.

The sequencing input was PBMCs. This chain connects TRBV2 to TRBJ2-1, with TRBD2 identical over 8 bases. This TCR derives from a human donor in good health (CMV status not recorded). Some clones in this sample may be carry-over from other donors' samples. This CDR3 is CASSEERGTEQFF. For the CDR3, the DNA is TGTGCCAGCAGTGAGGAGCGGGGGACTGAGCAGTTCTTC.